This T cell receptor beta chain was captured by sequencing in a study of T cells after yellow fever vaccination. Study summary: Preparation used SMART-Seq v4 Ultra Low Input for the low-cell-number fractions.

This clonotype occurred a few times. TCRdb reprocessed the 5' RACE reads via MiXCR and lists one record per CDR3 protein. The repertoire holds hundreds of thousands of distinct CDR3 sequences, about 12% seen once, with about 3% in the top ten. V lost 4 bases and J lost 9; bases outside the gene matches: 6. In germline, CDR1 is SGHKS, CDR2 YYEKEE (reference sequence). The CDR3 is 14 amino acids. This TCR derives from a man in his late teens or twenties who received the YFV17D yellow fever vaccine. Source: CD4+ T cells sorted from PBMCs, taken 15 days after the yellow fever booster vaccination. The chain joins TRBV5-5 to TRBJ2-5; 13 bases are shared with TRBD2. Written as DNA, the CDR3 is TGTGCCAGCAGCCTAGGACTAGCGGGGGAGGCCCAGTACTTC. This sequence encodes CASSLGLAGEAQYF.